The rows below give T cell receptor beta chains drawn from one sample of a study of blood T cell repertoires in COVID-19. Sequencing was performed with immunoSEQ multiplex PCR; in TCRdb, only in-frame clones are kept and a portion is missing. The data show approximately 480,000 clones, 75% to 90% seen once. Input material: PBMCs or T cells enriched from blood (not recorded which). Receptors were obtained from a woman aged 18-35 years who had recovered from COVID-19. CDR3s include the opening cysteine and the closing phenylalanine or tryptophan. The D gene is left open where the match is weak. Clone size is given for some rows only: seen once, a few or many times, or a class if the clone is expanded.

TRBV16	TRBJ2-7	-	-	CASSQLADKPYEQYF	TGTGCCAGCAGCCAATTAGCGGACAAACCCTACGAGCAGTACTTC
TRBV4-1	TRBJ1-2	-	-	CASSQGSGIYGYTF	TGCGCCAGCAGCCAAGGTTCAGGGATTTATGGCTACACCTTC
TRBV6-1	TRBJ1-4	few	TRBD1	CASSERGRDEKLFF	TGTGCCAGCAGTGAGAGGGGGCGCGATGAAAAACTGTTTTTT
TRBV6-5	TRBJ1-2	-	-	CAASAGGVWNYGYTF	TGTGCCGCCTCGGCGGGGGGCGTTTGGAACTATGGCTACACCTTC
TRBV7-8	TRBJ2-3	-	TRBD1	CASSSGGIRDTQYF	TGTGCCAGCAGCTCAGGGGGAATCAGAGATACGCAGTATTTT
TRBV5-1	TRBJ2-5	-	TRBD1	CASRTGQGKTQYF	TGCGCCAGCAGAACCGGACAGGGGAAGACCCAGTACTTC
TRBV10-3	TRBJ2-2	-	-	CAISVRRGRGGELFF	TGTGCCATCAGTGTAAGGCGGGGCCGCGGCGGGGAGCTGTTTTTT
TRBV27	TRBJ2-7	once	TRBD2	CASSSSPRTGGSATPYEQYF	TGTGCCAGCAGTTCATCGCCCCGGACGGGAGGGAGCGCGACCCCCTACGAGCAGTACTTC
TRBV4-1	TRBJ2-1	-	TRBD1	CTSSQPRQGRGSNEQFF	TGCACCAGCAGCCAACCTAGACAGGGCCGAGGGTCGAATGAGCAGTTCTTC
TRBV3-1/TRBV3-2	TRBJ1-4	-	-	CASSQDRGGNEKLFF	TGTGCCAGCAGCCAAGATAGAGGGGGAAATGAAAAACTGTTTTTT
TRBV3-1/TRBV3-2	TRBJ1-2	-	-	CASSQGTAPPLGNYGYTF	TGTGCCAGCAGCCAAGGTACAGCTCCCCCGTTAGGAAACTATGGCTACACCTTC
TRBV12-5	TRBJ2-1	-	TRBD1	CASGPGQGENEQFF	TGTGCTAGTGGGCCGGGACAGGGGGAGAATGAGCAGTTCTTC
TRBV9	TRBJ2-1	-	-	CASSVVHIARVLEQFF	TGTGCCAGCAGCGTAGTTCATATTGCCAGGGTCCTTGAGCAGTTCTTC
TRBV30	TRBJ1-2	-	-	CAWSSPAGGGLLADYGYTF	TGTGCCTGGAGTTCGCCCGCGGGAGGAGGCCTGTTGGCGGACTATGGCTACACCTTC
TRBV5-1	TRBJ1-1	-	TRBD1	CASSLGQGRHVGNTEAFF	TGCGCCAGCAGCCTCGGACAGGGGAGGCATGTAGGGAACACTGAAGCTTTCTTT
TRBV10-3	TRBJ1-1	-	-	CAIRGENTEAFF	TGTGCCATCAGGGGAGAGAACACTGAAGCTTTCTTT